The 9 T cell receptor beta chains given below trace back to one sample, sequenced in a study of early T cells in non-severe SARS-CoV-2 infection. Each CDR3 protein is one row after TCRdb ran MiXCR on the 5' RACE reads. The sample consists of 70,000 to 95,000 distinct CDR3 sequences, approximately 11% of them appearing once. Sequencing used whole blood. These receptors were taken from an adult who was a healthcare worker with PCR-confirmed SARS-CoV-2 infection or an uninfected control (not recorded which).

This chain connects TRBV11-2 to TRBJ2-2; TRBD1 aligns across 10 bases. This CDR3 comprises 16 residues. With V trimmed by 6 bases and J by 5 bases, 9 bases remained unmatched. Germline-derived CDR1 and CDR2 are SGHAT and FQNNGV. The CDR3 DNA is TGTGCCAGCAGATCTTCCGGGACAGGGGCGACCGGGGAGCTGTTTTTT. It codes for CASRSSGTGATGELFF.

V is TRBV6-2 or TRBV6-3 and J is TRBJ1-2, with D uncertain. CDR3 length: 15 residues. With 0 bases removed from V and 4 bases from J, the gap between germline ends came to 12 bases. Germline V gives CDR1 MNHEY, CDR2 SVGEGT. The CDR3 DNA reads TGTGCCAGCAGTTACTCGGTCGGGGAAAGCTATGGCTACACCTTC. Its protein is CASSYSVGESYGYTF.

This clonotype has more than one count but fewer than ten. The V call is TRBV9, the J call TRBJ1-2, with D unresolved. The germline V gene has CDR1 SGDLS and CDR2 YYNGEE. The CDR3 sequence is 13 residues long. Trimming stripped 0 bases from V and 14 bases from J, with 17 bases between. The CDR3 bases are TGTGCCAGCAGCGTAGTAGGCGACACGACTCAAACCTTC. Its translation: CASSVVGDTTQTF. Full variable domain (outside the CDR3, taken from reference TRBV9 and TRBJ1-2): DSGVTQTPKHLITATGQRVTLRCSPRSGDLSVYWYQQSLDQGLQFLIQYYNGEERAKGNILERFSAQQFPDLHSELNLSSLELGDSALYFCASSVVGDTTQTFGSGTRLTVV.

This clonotype was picked up a small number of times. The rearrangement uses TRBV20-1 and TRBJ1-5; D is uncertain. The V end was cut by 7 bases, the J end by 2 bases, with 9 bases between. The CDR3 covers 12 residues. Germline CDR1 DFQATT, CDR2 SNEGSKA (reference sequence). CDR3: CSVGRRNQPQHF. The CDR3 DNA reads as TGCAGTGTTGGACGCCGCAATCAGCCCCAGCATTTT.

This clonotype has more than one count but fewer than ten. The chain couples TRBV2 to TRBJ1-3; TRBD1 matches 8 bases. CDR3 length: 15 residues. V trimming: 5 bases; J trimming: 2 bases; junction bases outside the gene matches: 5. Germline V CDR1 and CDR2: SNHLY, FYNNEI. The CDR3 here is CASSPDRATGNTIYF. In DNA form, the CDR3 reads TGTGCCAGCAGTCCGGACAGGGCCACTGGAAACACCATATATTTT.

This clonotype was recorded many times. The chain uses TRBV4-1 and TRBJ2-3, with 9 bases aligning to TRBD2. J gave up 0 bases and V 1 base, and 2 bases lay outside the gene matches. There are 16 residues in the CDR3. The V gene's germline CDR1 is MGHRA and CDR2 YSYEKL. The CDR3 bases are TGCGCCAGCAGCCAAGCAGCGGGGGGTAGCACAGATACGCAGTATTTT. Protein: CASSQAAGGSTDTQYF.

The chain combines TRBV6-1 with TRBJ1-2, with a tentative D call TRBD1 (5 bases). Between the trimmed V and J ends, which lost 2 bases and 3 bases, there was a span of 13 bases. The CDR3 consists of 15 residues. CDR1 is MNHNS and CDR2 is SASEGT in the germline V gene. Here the CDR3 reads CASSESGRGHYGYTF. The CDR3, as DNA: TGTGCCAGCAGTGAAAGTGGTAGGGGACACTATGGCTACACCTTC.

The table lists this clonotype with a few counts. The gene calls are TRBV4-2 and TRBJ2-3; possible D gene TRBD1, 6 bases. There are 16 residues in the CDR3. V lost 2 bases and J 5 bases, leaving 17 bases between the germline ends. Germline loops: CDR1 LGHNA, CDR2 YNFKEQ. CDR3: CASSQPTTGYQDTQYF. CDR3 nucleotides: TGTGCCAGCAGCCAACCGACCACAGGGTATCAAGATACGCAGTATTTT.

This chain connects TRBV14 to TRBJ2-7, with D perhaps TRBD2 (6 bases). The CDR3 contains 12 residues. V lost 5 bases and J 3 bases, leaving 8 bases between the germline ends. The V gene's germline CDR1 is SGHDN and CDR2 FVKESK. CDR3 amino acids: CASSNGGYEQYF. The CDR3 nucleotides are TGTGCCAGCAGCAACGGGGGCTACGAGCAGTACTTC.